Below, 28 T cell receptor beta chains from the same sample are listed, as sequenced in a study of T cell responses to AZD1222 COVID-19 vaccine. Clones were sequenced by immunoSEQ multiplex PCR, and TCRdb holds only the in-frame ones, with some missing. Of about 180,000 clones listed, about nine tenths are singletons. Sequencing was performed on peripheral blood, taken 28 days after the second AZD1222 dose. These receptors were taken from an adult who received the AZD1222 COVID-19 vaccine.

The V and J genes are TRBV27 and TRBJ1-3, with 7 bases aligning to TRBD1. CDR1 and CDR2 from the germline V gene are MNHEY and SMNVEV (reference sequence). CDR3 length: 14 residues. J lost 4 bases, V lost 6 bases, and 6 bases had no gene match. The chain's CDR3 is CASSPTGPGNTIYF. DNA for the CDR3: TGTGCCAGCAGCCCGACAGGGCCCGGAAACACCATATATTTT.

This clone was found once. V gene TRBV4-2 combines with J gene TRBJ2-7, with D possibly matching TRBD1 (5 bases). V lost 0 bases to trimming and J lost 4 bases, with 16 bases between them. In germline, CDR1 is LGHNA, CDR2 YNFKEQ. The CDR3 covers 16 residues. This chain's CDR3 is CASSQDYRTIPYEQYF. The CDR3 nucleotides read TGTGCCAGCAGCCAAGATTATCGGACAATACCTTACGAGCAGTACTTC.

This clone has only one observation. The V call is TRBV27, the J call TRBJ1-6; a weak D match, TRBD1 (6 bases). This CDR3 has 15 residues. The germline gives CDR1 MNHEY, CDR2 SMNVEV (reference sequence). V lost 7 bases, J lost 5 bases, and 15 bases lay in between. DNA of the CDR3: TGTGCCAGCACCACAGGGACCGCGAATAATTCACCCCTCCACTTT. Amino acid sequence: CASTTGTANNSPLHF.

The rearrangement links TRBV3-1 (or the pseudogene TRBV3-2) to TRBJ2-3, with 9 positions matching TRBD1. The CDR3 sequence is 15 residues long. Trimming cost V 4 bases and J 2 bases; bases outside gene matches: 4. CDR1 and CDR2 from the germline V gene are LGHDT and YNNKEL (reference sequence). CDR3 bases: TGTGCCAGCAGCCGGACAGGGGCCAACACAGATACGCAGTATTTT. Encoded protein: CASSRTGANTDTQYF.

The chain combines TRBV7-9 with TRBJ1-1; D is possibly TRBD1 (6 bases). The CDR3 totals 12 residues. V gave up 3 bases and J gave up 6 bases, with 8 bases separating them. CDR1 is SEHNR and CDR2 is FQNEAQ in the germline V gene (reference sequence). CDR3 protein: CASSLGASEAFF. CDR3 DNA: TGTGCCAGCAGCTTGGGGGCCTCTGAAGCTTTCTTT.

This rearrangement joins TRBV5-1 to TRBJ1-2, with 8 nucleotides matching TRBD1. From germline, CDR1 is SGHRS and CDR2 YFSETQ. V was pared by 0 bases and J by 2 bases, with 0 bases of the junction left unmatched. The length of the CDR3 is 14 residues. The CDR3 sequence is CASSLGDRNYGYTF. The CDR3 DNA is TGCGCCAGCAGCTTGGGGGACAGGAACTATGGCTACACCTTC.

The V gene is TRBV27, the J gene TRBJ2-7; D tentatively fits TRBD1 or TRBD2 (5 bases each). CDR1 and CDR2 from the germline V gene are MNHEY and SMNVEV (reference sequence). Trimming stripped 9 bases from V and 5 bases from J, with 26 bases between. This CDR3 is built from 16 residues. The CDR3 sequence: CASRISWGTPPHEQYF. DNA of the CDR3: TGTGCCAGTCGGATCTCCTGGGGGACCCCCCCCCACGAGCAGTACTTC.

The V gene is TRBV6-5, the J gene TRBJ1-2; 7 bases align to TRBD1. The length of the CDR3 is 13 residues. CDR1 and CDR2 (germline): MNHEY, SVGAGI. V lost 4 bases to trimming and J lost 6 bases; unmatched junction nucleotides: 5. CDR3 DNA sequence: TGTGCCAGCAGTTTACAGGGGAGGAATGGCTACACCTTC. Translated: CASSLQGRNGYTF.

This clone was detected only once. The CDR3 DNA follows: TGTGCCAGCAGCTTGGGGGTCGGGGCGGCTCATGGCTACACCTTC. Protein sequence: CASSLGVGAAHGYTF. The rearrangement joins TRBV5-5 to TRBJ1-2, with a weak D call TRBD1 (5 bases). With 0 bases removed from V and 6 bases from J, the gap between germline ends came to 15 bases. Germline CDR1 SGHKS, CDR2 YYEKEE (reference sequence). CDR3 length: 15 residues.

Only one count was recorded for this clone. The chain recombines TRBV5-4 with TRBJ1-2; D remains ambiguous. The CDR3 is 14 residues long. From germline, CDR1 is SGHNT and CDR2 YYREEE (reference sequence). The V end was cut by 3 bases, the J end by 6 bases, with 15 bases between. The CDR3, as DNA: TGTGCCAGCAGCTCAGACCGCGACCCCCATGGCTACACCTTC. It is translated as CASSSDRDPHGYTF.

The chain employs TRBV28 and TRBJ1-2; no definite D call. The CDR3 loop spans 14 amino acids. V lost 1 base, J lost 6 bases, and 12 bases lay in between. Germline V gives CDR1 MDHEN, CDR2 SYDVKM. This CDR3 reads CASSLSRGWDGYTF. CDR3 in DNA: TGTGCCAGCAGTTTATCTCGGGGTTGGGATGGCTACACCTTC.

The rearrangement uses TRBV19 and TRBJ1-6; 7 positions match TRBD1. J gave up 0 bases and V 4 bases, and 9 bases lay outside the gene matches. Looked up from germline, CDR1 is LNHDA and CDR2 is SQIVND (reference sequence). The CDR3 is made up of 18 amino acids. CDR3 loop: CASSRGTVDSSYNSPLHF. The CDR3 coding sequence is TGTGCCAGTAGTAGAGGGACAGTCGATAGCTCCTATAATTCACCCCTCCACTTT.

The V call is TRBV5-8, the J call TRBJ1-2; the D gene is possibly TRBD1 (5 bases). The CDR3 spans 14 residues. Germline values: CDR1 SGHTS, CDR2 YDEGEE. Trimming pared 1 base from V and 5 bases from J, leaving 12 bases between. The CDR3 loop is CASSLRGRLYGYTF. CDR3 DNA: TGTGCCAGCAGCTTGAGGGGTAGGTTATATGGCTACACCTTC.

The gene calls are TRBV7-3 and TRBJ2-5, with 7 bases matching TRBD2. Germline lookup yields CDR1 SGHTA and CDR2 FQGTGA. The V gene end was trimmed by 1 base and the J gene end by 0 bases; junction bases not matched to a gene: 5. The CDR3 runs 16 residues. CDR3 residues: CASSLMQRGNQETQYF. In DNA form, the CDR3 reads TGTGCCAGCAGCTTAATGCAGCGGGGCAACCAAGAGACCCAGTACTTC.

V and J are TRBV27 and TRBJ1-2, with TRBD1 identical over 8 bases. Per germline, CDR1 MNHEY and CDR2 SMNVEV (reference sequence). This CDR3 spans 15 amino acids. V was pared by 4 bases and J by 7 bases, with 11 bases of the junction left unmatched. This CDR3 is CASSSGQGVSRGYTF. CDR3 DNA sequence: TGTGCCAGCAGTTCCGGACAGGGAGTGTCGCGTGGCTACACCTTC.

The gene calls are TRBV5-1 and TRBJ2-2; unclear D gene. The V end lost 2 bases, the J end lost 4 bases, and 12 bases lay between the germline ends. The CDR3 totals 15 residues. CDR1 SGHRS and CDR2 YFSETQ come from the germline V gene. CDR3 nucleotide sequence: TGCGCCAGCAGCTTCCTGGGTGCGAGCACCGGGGAGCTGTTTTTT. This translates into CASSFLGASTGELFF.

This sequence joins TRBV6-5 and TRBJ1-2, with TRBD1 matching 7 bases. The CDR3 extends over 13 amino acids. CDR1 is MNHEY and CDR2 is SVGAGI in the germline V gene. V was clipped by 5 bases and J by 8 bases; unmatched bases: 8. CDR3 protein: CASSNQGVGGYTF. CDR3 sequence (DNA): TGTGCCAGCAGTAACCAGGGGGTCGGGGGCTACACCTTC.

The chain is built from TRBV6-4 and TRBJ1-2; a weak D match, TRBD1 (5 bases). The V end lost 2 bases, the J end lost 2 bases, and 12 bases lay between the germline ends. CDR1 and CDR2 (germline): MRHNA, SNTAGT. The CDR3 spans 15 residues. CDR3 residues: CASSDEERGNYGYTF. DNA for the CDR3: TGTGCCAGCAGTGACGAGGAGAGGGGAAACTATGGCTACACCTTC.

V and J are TRBV3-1 (or the pseudogene TRBV3-2) and TRBJ2-7; weak D call: TRBD2 (5 bases). The V gene lost 1 base and the J gene lost 6 bases, with 16 bases spanning the gap. The CDR3 runs to 15 residues. CDR1 is LGHDT, CDR2 YNNKEL, per germline (reference sequence). CDR3 nucleotides: TGTGCCAGCAGCCAAGGTGGGTCGGGGATCTCCGAGCAGTACTTC. Its translation: CASSQGGSGISEQYF.

The J gene is TRBJ1-5, the V gene TRBV4-3; a possible D gene is TRBD1 (5 bases). Germline V lookup: CDR1 LGHNA, CDR2 YSLEER. The V and J ends lost 1 base and 5 bases respectively, with 12 bases between them. The CDR3 contains 15 residues. The CDR3 DNA sequence: TGCGCCAGCAGCCAAGTTGGGGACCGGGATCAGCCCCAGCATTTT. It encodes CASSQVGDRDQPQHF.

V is TRBV7-2 and J is TRBJ2-2; D not resolved. The CDR3 contains 13 residues. CDR1 is SGHTA and CDR2 is FQGNSA in the germline V gene. V was cut by 2 bases and J by 1 base, with 2 bases left in between. This CDR3 reads CASSLLNTGELFF. The CDR3, as DNA: TGTGCCAGCAGCTTACTGAACACCGGGGAGCTGTTTTTT.

The chain recombines TRBV7-9 with TRBJ1-1; 10 nucleotides align to TRBD1. CDR3 size: 14 residues. The germline gives CDR1 SEHNR, CDR2 FQNEAQ (reference sequence). The V segment lost 4 bases and the J segment 5 bases; nucleotides outside the gene matches: 4. CDR3 residues: CASSSGTGETEAFF. CDR3 in DNA: TGTGCCAGCAGCTCCGGGACAGGGGAGACTGAAGCTTTCTTT.

The chain joins TRBV5-1 to TRBJ2-3, with a tentative D call TRBD1 (6 bases). The CDR3 extends over 15 amino acids. Germline CDR1 reads SGHRS; CDR2 reads YFSETQ. The V end was cut by 1 base, the J end by 0 bases, with 9 bases between. The CDR3 DNA sequence: TGCGCCAGCAGCTTGCAAGGGGGAAGCACAGATACGCAGTATTTT. It encodes CASSLQGGSTDTQYF.

This rearrangement joins TRBV6-6 to TRBJ1-1, with D possibly matching TRBD1 (6 bases). The germline gives CDR1 MNHNY, CDR2 SVGAGI (reference sequence). Trimming left V 8 bases short and J 0 bases short, with 13 bases between. The CDR3 runs to 14 residues. CDR3 in DNA: TGTGCCAGCCTAGAGGGGGGCCTGAACACTGAAGCTTTCTTT. Its translation is CASLEGGLNTEAFF.

V is TRBV28 and J is TRBJ1-2; TRBD1 is a possible D gene (6 bases). CDR1 is MDHEN and CDR2 is SYDVKM in the germline V gene. The CDR3 contains 12 residues. The V gene lost 4 bases and the J gene lost 4 bases, with 7 bases spanning the gap. As DNA, the CDR3 is TGTGCCAGCAGTTGGACAGCCTATGGCTACACCTTC. Translating gives CASSWTAYGYTF.

V and J are TRBV7-9 and TRBJ2-1; TRBD1 might be the D (6 bases). The CDR3 sequence is 15 residues long. Germline CDR1 reads SEHNR; CDR2 reads FQNEAQ (reference sequence). V gave up 5 bases and J gave up 2 bases, with 13 bases separating them. CDR3 in amino acids: CASSPTGDPYNEQFF. The CDR3 DNA sequence: TGTGCCAGCAGCCCGACAGGTGACCCCTACAATGAGCAGTTCTTC.

The chain couples TRBV7-8 to TRBJ2-7; 7 bases are shared with TRBD2. This CDR3 region has 16 residues. Germline lookup yields CDR1 SGHVS and CDR2 FQNEAQ. V shed 1 base and J 6 bases; nucleotides not matched to a gene: 12. This CDR3 reads CASSLVIEGGVGEQYF. CDR3 DNA: TGTGCCAGCAGCTTAGTGATTGAGGGAGGGGTAGGCGAGCAGTACTTC.

This sequence joins TRBV9 and TRBJ1-5; perhaps TRBD1 as D (5 bases). Trimming took off 3 bases at V and 7 bases at J, with 14 bases between the two ends. CDR1 is SGDLS and CDR2 is YYNGEE in the germline V gene. The CDR3 contains 14 residues. CDR3 bases: TGTGCCAGCAGCGGGGGAGGGGCCACCCAGCCCCAGCATTTT. It encodes CASSGGGATQPQHF.